The 4 T cell receptor beta chains below were found in one sample sequenced in a study of T-cell reconstitution after alpha-beta-depleted transplantation in children. Unique molecular identifiers were used in preparing the TCRbeta library. TCRdb reprocessed the PCR reads via MiXCR and lists one record per CDR3 protein. The repertoire includes around 230,000 distinct CDR3 sequences, approximately 15% of them detected once, and 35% to 50% sits in the top ten. Specimen: PBMCs, mostly from graft donor cells, collected 360 days after TCRalphabeta/CD19-depleted stem cell transplant. The receptors originated from a male patient between 2 and 10 years old who had a stem cell transplant for acute lymphoblastic leukemia, so the T cells may come from the graft donor.

The table lists this clonotype with a few counts. V gene TRBV5-6 combines with J gene TRBJ2-1; no definite D call. The V gene's germline CDR1 is SGHDT and CDR2 YYEEEE. V was pared by 7 bases and J by 6 bases, with 8 bases between. The CDR3 is 11 residues long. CDR3 sequence reads: CASFGVNEQFF. In DNA, the CDR3 is TGTGCCAGCTTTGGGGTCAATGAGCAGTTCTTC.

This clonotype was observed a handful of times. V and J are TRBV6-5 and TRBJ1-2, with unresolved D. Trimming removed 8 bases at V and 1 base at J, with 8 bases between. The CDR3 runs 12 residues. CDR1 is MNHEY and CDR2 is SVGAGI in the germline V gene. The CDR3 nucleotides are TGTGCCAGCGGACGGCATAACTATGGCTACACCTTC. Encoded protein: CASGRHNYGYTF.

This clonotype showed up just a few times. The rearrangement links TRBV12-3 or TRBV12-4 to TRBJ2-7, with 7 positions matching TRBD1. With V trimmed by 3 bases and J by 2 bases, 10 bases remained unmatched. The CDR3 consists of 16 residues. CDR3 in amino acids: CASSFRTGQPTYEQYF. The CDR3 DNA is TGTGCCAGCAGTTTTAGGACGGGACAGCCAACCTACGAGCAGTACTTC.

This chain links TRBV20-1 with TRBJ2-7; D gene unclear. The CDR3 runs 15 residues. Trimming took off 0 bases at V and 3 bases at J, with 15 bases between the two ends. Germline values: CDR1 DFQATT, CDR2 SNEGSKA (reference sequence). CDR3 nucleotides: TGCAGTGCTAGAGATAGGCTTATTCGCAACTACGAGCAGTACTTC. As protein: CSARDRLIRNYEQYF.